These 30 T cell receptor beta chains share one sample of origin, sequenced in a study of monozygotic twins with inflammatory bowel disease. From its re-call of the 5' RACE reads, TCRdb lists each CDR3 protein once, without DNA. The table for this sample gives 330,000 or so distinct CDR3 sequences. The sequenced sample consisted of blood. These receptors were collected from a human donor with ulcerative colitis or Crohn's disease, or a healthy co-twin of an affected twin (not recorded which).

CDR3: CASSYYDWYGSYEQYF. The gene calls are TRBV5-4 and TRBJ2-7. The germline CDR1 and CDR2 sequences are SGHNT and YYREEE (reference sequence). This CDR3 has 16 amino acids.

The chain links TRBV25-1 to TRBJ1-2; TCRdb reports TRBD1, a call that lacks DNA to check it against. The CDR3 is 16 amino acids. Looked up from germline, CDR1 is MGHDK and CDR2 is SYGVNS. The CDR3 here is CASSEGGGVRGYGYTF.

CDR3 amino acids: CASSLENRGGSPLHF. This sequence joins TRBV7-9 and TRBJ1-6; TCRdb designates TRBD1, a call that cannot be tested without DNA. Germline V gives CDR1 SEHNR, CDR2 FQNEAQ (reference sequence). This CDR3 region has 15 residues.

The chain uses TRBV5-6 and TRBJ2-1; TCRdb calls TRBD1, which cannot be checked without DNA. In germline, CDR1 is SGHDT, CDR2 YYEEEE. The CDR3 length is 15 residues. The CDR3 is CASSFGQGLNNEQFF.

The J gene is TRBJ2-6, the V gene TRBV20-1; the D call of TRBD2 rests on TCRdb alone, since no DNA is present to check it. This CDR3 contains 19 residues. Germline lookup yields CDR1 DFQATT and CDR2 SNEGSKA (reference sequence). The CDR3 protein is CSASGAKSGQFSGANVLTF.

This rearrangement joins TRBV7-9 to TRBJ2-7; TCRdb's D call of TRBD2 is untestable without DNA. This CDR3 has 16 residues. The germline gives CDR1 SEHNR, CDR2 FQNEAQ (reference sequence). The CDR3 sequence is CASSLALAGGPGEQYF.

The chain combines TRBV25-1 with TRBJ2-1; the TRBD2 assignment by TCRdb is unverifiable without DNA. This CDR3 region has 16 residues. Looked up from germline, CDR1 is MGHDK and CDR2 is SYGVNS. CDR3 amino acids: CASSAPTSGKESEQFF. The complete variable domain, with remaining parts taken from reference TRBV25-1 and TRBJ2-1, reads EADIYQTPRYLVIGTGKKITLECSQTMGHDKMYWYQQDPGMELHLIHYSYGVNSTEKGDLSSESTVSRIRTEHFPLTLESARPSHTSQYLCASSAPTSGKESEQFFGPGTRLTVL.

This chain uses TRBV20-1 with TRBJ2-3; the TCRdb call, TRBD2, lacks DNA for checking. The CDR3 sequence is 15 residues long. Germline V gene lookup returns CDR1 DFQATT and CDR2 SNEGSKA (reference sequence). The CDR3 loop is CSAKRAGVSTDTQYF.

V gene TRBV5-4 combines with J gene TRBJ2-2; TCRdb proposes TRBD1, but this gene call is untestable without DNA. CDR3 length equals 14 residues. Germline CDR1 reads SGHNT; CDR2 reads YYREEE (reference sequence). CDR3 in amino acids: CASSLGGATGELFF.

This rearrangement joins TRBV5-4 to TRBJ1-1. Germline CDR1 and CDR2: SGHNT and YYREEE (reference sequence). This CDR3 spans 12 amino acids. The CDR3 spells CASSGDHTEAFF.

The rearrangement uses TRBV7-2 and TRBJ1-6. This CDR3 spans 14 amino acids. Germline CDR1 SGHTA, CDR2 FQGNSA. The CDR3 spells CASSLGTAGSPLHF. Combining the CDR3 with reference TRBV7-2 and TRBJ1-6 gives the whole variable domain GAGVSQSPSNKVTEKGKDVELRCDPISGHTALYWYRQSLGQGLEFLIYFQGNSAPDKSGLPSDRFSAERTGGSVSTLTIQRTQQEDSAVYLCASSLGTAGSPLHFGNGTRLTVT.

The rearrangement joins TRBV30 to TRBJ1-5; the D call of TRBD1 rests on TCRdb alone, since no DNA is present to check it. The CDR3 consists of 15 residues. Looked up from germline, CDR1 is GTSNPN and CDR2 is SVGIG (reference sequence). CDR3 sequence reads: CAWSVGTGVNQPQHF. Supplemented by reference TRBV30 and TRBJ1-5, the full variable domain reads SQTIHQWPATLVQPVGSPLSLECTVEGTSNPNLYWYRQAAGRGLQLLFYSVGIGQISSEVPQNLSASRPQDRQFILSSKKLLLSDSGFYLCAWSVGTGVNQPQHFGDGTRLSIL.

The V call is TRBV3-1, the J call TRBJ2-5. The CDR3 extends over 15 amino acids. Germline CDR1 reads LGHDT; CDR2 reads YNNKEL (reference sequence). The CDR3 sequence: CASSQEPQGTETQYF.

The rearrangement joins TRBV4-1 to TRBJ1-2. Germline CDR1 and CDR2: MGHRA and YSYEKL. The CDR3 length is 16 residues. The CDR3 reads CASSQIVVATVRGYTF.

The chain employs TRBV9 and TRBJ1-5. Per the germline V gene, CDR1 is SGDLS and CDR2 is YYNGEE. This CDR3 contains 13 residues. This CDR3 is CASSVSLDQPQHF. Combining the CDR3 with reference TRBV9 and TRBJ1-5 gives the whole variable domain DSGVTQTPKHLITATGQRVTLRCSPRSGDLSVYWYQQSLDQGLQFLIQYYNGEERAKGNILERFSAQQFPDLHSELNLSSLELGDSALYFCASSVSLDQPQHFGDGTRLSIL.

The chain recombines TRBV2 with TRBJ2-5; the TCRdb call, TRBD1, lacks DNA for checking. Germline CDR1 reads SNHLY; CDR2 reads FYNNEI. This CDR3 has 13 amino acids. CDR3: CASSERRPGTQYF.

The chain combines TRBV7-7 with TRBJ2-3; TCRdb gives TRBD2 as the D gene, but with no DNA this cannot be confirmed. Germline CDR1 is SSHAT and CDR2 is FNYEAQ (reference sequence). The CDR3 is 16 amino acids. CDR3 in amino acids: CASSADAGGPGDTQYF.

The chain carries TRBV28 and TRBJ2-1; TCRdb's D call of TRBD2 is untestable without DNA. Germline V lookup: CDR1 MDHEN, CDR2 SYDVKM. The CDR3 runs to 15 residues. This CDR3 is CASSPGAGGYNEQFF.

V usage is TRBV5-5 and J usage is TRBJ2-7; there is no DNA to check the TCRdb D call of TRBD1. The CDR3 sequence is 14 residues long. Germline lookup yields CDR1 SGHKS and CDR2 YYEKEE (reference sequence). CDR3: CASSNPGTDYEQYF.

The rearrangement links TRBV24-1 to TRBJ2-1; TCRdb's D gene call, TRBD2, goes unchecked for lack of DNA. CDR3 length: 14 amino acids. The germline CDR1 and CDR2 sequences are KGHDR and SFDVKD. The CDR3 is CATSDPTSWHEQFF.

The chain has TRBV3-1 and TRBJ1-2. CDR1 and CDR2 (germline): LGHDT, YNNKEL (reference sequence). The CDR3 is 15 residues long. The chain's CDR3 is CASSQAGTSNYGYTF. Drawing the rest from reference TRBV3-1 and TRBJ1-2, the complete variable domain is DTAVSQTPKYLVTQMGNDKSIKCEQNLGHDTMYWYKQDSKKFLKIMFSYNNKELIINETVPNRFSPKSPDKAHLNLHINSLELGDSAVYFCASSQAGTSNYGYTFGSGTRLTVV.

V gene TRBV7-9 combines with J gene TRBJ2-7; TCRdb lists TRBD2, though no DNA is available to test this call. The germline V gene has CDR1 SEHNR and CDR2 FQNEAQ (reference sequence). The CDR3 has 13 amino acids. The CDR3 spells CASSRPLANEQYF.

This chain joins TRBV11-2 and TRBJ2-1; TCRdb names TRBD2, which stays unverified in the absence of DNA. The CDR3 length is 17 residues. From germline, CDR1 is SGHAT and CDR2 FQNNGV. CDR3 in amino acids: CASSSEALWSGNNEQFF.

This sequence joins TRBV7-6 and TRBJ2-1; no DNA is available, so the TRBD1 call from TCRdb remains unchecked. Per the germline V gene, CDR1 is SGHVS and CDR2 is FNYEAQ. The CDR3 totals 12 residues. This CDR3 reads CASSNPGNEQFF.

The genes are TRBV3-1 and TRBJ2-1; TCRdb returns TRBD1, unconfirmable since there is no DNA. The germline V gene has CDR1 LGHDT and CDR2 YNNKEL (reference sequence). The CDR3 runs 14 residues. CDR3 in amino acids: CASSLGGGNNEQFF.

V usage is TRBV29-1 and J usage is TRBJ2-2; there is no DNA to check the TCRdb D call of TRBD1. In germline, CDR1 is SQVTM, CDR2 ANQGSEA. The CDR3 spans 11 residues. The CDR3 loop reads CSVESRVGLFF.

This chain connects TRBV7-9 to TRBJ1-5. CDR3 size: 13 residues. Germline values: CDR1 SEHNR, CDR2 FQNEAQ (reference sequence). CDR3 in amino acids: CASSLGVGQPQHF.

The chain employs TRBV6-2 or TRBV6-3 and TRBJ2-7; no DNA is available, so the TRBD2 call from TCRdb remains unchecked. The CDR3 runs to 12 residues. The germline CDR1 and CDR2 sequences are MNHEY and SVGEGT. The CDR3 sequence: CASSDLPYEQYF.

The rearrangement uses TRBV4-1 and TRBJ2-2. CDR3 size: 15 residues. Germline CDR1 is MGHRA and CDR2 is YSYEKL. CDR3 sequence reads: CASSQAAVNTGELFF.

This chain links TRBV3-1 with TRBJ2-1. This CDR3 has 15 amino acids. CDR1 and CDR2 (germline): LGHDT, YNNKEL (reference sequence). The CDR3 protein is CASSQDFPEYNEQFF.